Sequencing of this T cell receptor (beta chain) was carried out in a study of regulatory T cells in long-lasting Graves disease. Findings and caveats of the study: Rather than thyroid tissue, only peripheral blood underwent study. Small numbers of samples may have cut accuracy.

Many counts were recorded for this clonotype. Its antigen remains unidentified. The CDR3 loop spans 12 amino acids. V lost 2 bases and J lost 7, with 9 bases in between. Germline V gives CDR1 SGHDT, CDR2 YYEEEE. Time point meaning: newly diagnosed GD, antithyroid drugs for less than 3 months. Extracted RNA from PBMCs served as the source of the TCR library. Patients all came to the study from an endocrinology department in Xi'an, China. Library construction for TCR beta used iRepertoire HTBI primers and Arm-PCR of CDR3 regions. TCRdb re-called the multiplex PCR reads through MiXCR, storing one row per CDR3 protein. The data contain about 240,000 distinct CDR3 sequences, 20% to 25% of them seen just once; the ten biggest clones take up approximately 13%.

The chain carries TRBV5-6 and TRBJ1-1; D gene ambiguous. The receptor was isolated from a female donor with Graves disease. Source: peripheral blood mononuclear cells (PBMCs), taken at new diagnosis, from a patient treated with antithyroid drugs. The CDR3 DNA sequence: TGTGCCAGCAGCTTCGAGGCCCTTGAAGCTTTCTTT. It specifies CASSFEALEAFF.